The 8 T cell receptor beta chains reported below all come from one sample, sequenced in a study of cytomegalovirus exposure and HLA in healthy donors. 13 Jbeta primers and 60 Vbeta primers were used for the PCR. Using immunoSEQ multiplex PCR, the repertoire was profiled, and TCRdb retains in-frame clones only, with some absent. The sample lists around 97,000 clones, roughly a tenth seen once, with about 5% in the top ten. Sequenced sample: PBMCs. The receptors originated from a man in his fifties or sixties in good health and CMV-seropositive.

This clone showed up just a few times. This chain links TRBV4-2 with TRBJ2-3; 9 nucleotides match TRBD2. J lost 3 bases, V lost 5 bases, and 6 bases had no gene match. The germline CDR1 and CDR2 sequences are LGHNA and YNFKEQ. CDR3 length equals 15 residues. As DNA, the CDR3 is TGTGCCAGCAGCTCAAGGGCGGGAGGGACAGATACGCAGTATTTT. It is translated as CASSSRAGGTDTQYF.

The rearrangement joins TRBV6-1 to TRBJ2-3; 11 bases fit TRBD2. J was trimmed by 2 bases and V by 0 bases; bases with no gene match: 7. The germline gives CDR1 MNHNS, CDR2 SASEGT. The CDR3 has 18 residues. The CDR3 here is CASSEAWGLADDTDTQYF. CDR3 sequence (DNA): TGTGCCAGCAGTGAAGCGTGGGGACTAGCGGACGACACAGATACGCAGTATTTT.

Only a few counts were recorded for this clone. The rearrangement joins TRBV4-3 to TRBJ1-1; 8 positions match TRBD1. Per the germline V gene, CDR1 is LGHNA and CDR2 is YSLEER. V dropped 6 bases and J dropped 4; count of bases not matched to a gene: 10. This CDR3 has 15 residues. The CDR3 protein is CASRPRLTGGTEAFF. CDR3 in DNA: TGCGCCAGCAGGCCGAGGTTAACAGGGGGCACTGAAGCTTTCTTT.

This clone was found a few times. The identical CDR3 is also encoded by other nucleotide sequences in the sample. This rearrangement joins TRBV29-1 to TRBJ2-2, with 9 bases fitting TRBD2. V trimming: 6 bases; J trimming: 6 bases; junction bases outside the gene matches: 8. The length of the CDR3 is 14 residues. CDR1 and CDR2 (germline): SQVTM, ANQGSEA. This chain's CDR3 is CSVVSSGRPGELFF. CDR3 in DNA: TGCAGCGTGGTGTCGAGCGGGAGGCCCGGGGAGCTGTTTTTT.

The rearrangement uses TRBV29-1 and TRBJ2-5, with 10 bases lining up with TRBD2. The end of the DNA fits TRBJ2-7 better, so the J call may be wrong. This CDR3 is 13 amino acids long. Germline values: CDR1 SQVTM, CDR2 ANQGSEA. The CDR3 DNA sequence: TGCAGCGTTGAGCAGCGGGAGGGATACGAGCAGTACTTC. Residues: CSVEQREGYEQYF.

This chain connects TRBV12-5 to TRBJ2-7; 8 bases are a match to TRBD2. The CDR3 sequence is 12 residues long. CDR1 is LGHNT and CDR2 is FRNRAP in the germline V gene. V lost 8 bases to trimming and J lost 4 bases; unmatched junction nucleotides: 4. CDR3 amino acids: CASSKREYEQYF. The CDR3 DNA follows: TGTGCTAGTTCCAAGCGGGAGTACGAGCAGTACTTC.

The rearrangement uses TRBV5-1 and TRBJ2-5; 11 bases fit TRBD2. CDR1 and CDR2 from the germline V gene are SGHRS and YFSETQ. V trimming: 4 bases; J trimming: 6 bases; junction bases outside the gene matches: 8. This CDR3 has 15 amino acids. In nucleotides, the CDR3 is TGCGCCAGCAGCCTGGAGGCTAGCGGGAGGCAGACCCAGTACTTC. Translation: CASSLEASGRQTQYF.

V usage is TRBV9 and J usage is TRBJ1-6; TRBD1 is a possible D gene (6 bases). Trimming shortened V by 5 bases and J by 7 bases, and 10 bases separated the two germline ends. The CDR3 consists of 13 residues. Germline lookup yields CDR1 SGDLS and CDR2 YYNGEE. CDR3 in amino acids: CASRDGQNSPLHF. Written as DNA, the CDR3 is TGTGCCAGCAGGGACGGACAGAATTCACCCCTCCACTTT. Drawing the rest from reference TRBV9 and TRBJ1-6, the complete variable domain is DSGVTQTPKHLITATGQRVTLRCSPRSGDLSVYWYQQSLDQGLQFLIQYYNGEERAKGNILERFSAQQFPDLHSELNLSSLELGDSALYFCASRDGQNSPLHFGNGTRLTVT.